This T cell receptor (beta chain) emerged from a study of cytomegalovirus exposure and HLA in healthy donors. Study-level background: Among the approximately 400 donors who were genotyped, roughly 76% fell in the genetic ancestry cluster that is associated with self-reported Caucasian donors. Notes on the study in general: On later analysis, the bulk of CMV-associated TCR beta chains appeared to be HLA-restricted.

PCR involved 60 Vbeta and 13 Jbeta primers. TCRdb's table, derived via immunoSEQ multiplex PCR, lists solely in-frame clones and lacks some. This repertoire includes under 70,000 clones. Losses at the gene ends were 4 bases for V and 7 bases for J; bases not matched to a gene: 9. Germline V CDR1 and CDR2: SGHRS, YFSETQ. The CDR3 length is 15 residues. Of note for this clone: As yet, its antigen is unknown.

The sequence derives from a woman in her twenties or thirties in good health and CMV-seropositive. The V call is TRBV5-1, the J call TRBJ1-4, with 8 bases matching TRBD1. Sequenced input: PBMCs. CDR3 bases: TGCGCCAGCAGCGCCAGGACAGGGTCGGGTGAAAAACTGTTTTTT. Its protein product is CASSARTGSGEKLFF.